These 14 T cell receptor beta chains originate from one sample sequenced in a study of T cell repertoires in cytomegalovirus infection. TCRdb itself ran the reads through MiXCR, one entry per CDR3 protein. The sample lists more than 300,000 distinct CDR3 sequences; just under 35% were seen once. No antigen has been assigned to these receptors. Material: cultured PBMCs, obtained from culture after CMV antigen stimulation. The receptors were sampled from a human donor in good health (CMV status not recorded). Some clones in this sample may be carry-over from other donors' samples.

V and J are TRBV4-1 and TRBJ2-7; TRBD2 matches at 7 bases. The V gene end was trimmed by 0 bases and the J gene end by 0 bases; junction bases not matched to a gene: 8. The length of the CDR3 is 17 residues. Per germline, CDR1 MGHRA and CDR2 YSYEKL. This CDR3 reads CASSQEGGGPSSYEQYF. The CDR3 nucleotides read TGCGCCAGCAGCCAAGAGGGGGGAGGGCCCAGCTCCTACGAGCAGTACTTC.

This clonotype was found a few times. The chain links TRBV12-3 or TRBV12-4 to TRBJ2-7; D is ambiguous. V shed 7 bases and J shed 4 bases, with 17 bases lying between them. CDR3 size: 14 residues. The CDR3 bases are TGTGCCAGCAACACGACGTGGTATTGGTACGAGCAGTACGTC. Its translation is CASNTTWYWYEQYV.

The V call is TRBV28, the J call TRBJ1-6; unclear D gene. This CDR3 contains 12 residues. Deletions cut 3 bases from V and 14 bases from J, with 11 bases between. Germline CDR1 and CDR2: MDHEN and SYDVKM. CDR3 nucleotide sequence: TGTGCCAGCAGTTTCGTAGGCTCATCCCTCCACTTT. Translated: CASSFVGSSLHF.

The chain uses TRBV19 and TRBJ2-6; D is unresolved. Germline V gene sequence: CDR1 LNHDA, CDR2 SQIVND (reference sequence). The CDR3 is 12 residues long. Trimming stripped 4 bases from V and 2 bases from J, with 0 bases between. CDR3 sequence reads: CASSTGANVLTF. The CDR3 coding sequence is TGTGCCAGTAGTACTGGGGCCAACGTCCTGACTTTC.

The chain carries TRBV4-1 and TRBJ1-1; 11 bases map to TRBD1. The CDR3 is made up of 21 amino acids. The germline gives CDR1 MGHRA, CDR2 YSYEKL. The trim removed 2 bases at V and 2 bases at J, leaving 19 bases unmatched. The CDR3 loop reads CASSQKGTSGTGGFLNTEAFF. The CDR3 coding sequence is TGCGCCAGCAGCCAAAAGGGGACTTCCGGGACAGGGGGGTTTTTAAACACTGAAGCTTTCTTT.

This sequence joins TRBV7-2 and TRBJ2-7; 10 nucleotides line up with TRBD2. Trimming took 5 bases from V and 4 from J; bases not matched to a gene: 5. This CDR3 has 14 amino acids. Per germline, CDR1 SGHTA and CDR2 FQGNSA. CDR3 loop: CASSPGTSEYEQYV. CDR3 in DNA: TGTGCCAGCAGCCCTGGGACTAGCGAGTACGAGCAGTACGTC.

A few counts support this clonotype. The gene calls are TRBV6-1 and TRBJ1-5, with TRBD1 as a possible D gene (6 bases). This CDR3 is built from 14 residues. CDR1 and CDR2 from the germline V gene are MNHNS and SASEGT. V was trimmed by 6 bases and J by 1 base, leaving 10 bases between them. CDR3 protein: CASRQGRSNQPQHF. The CDR3 DNA reads TGTGCCAGCAGACAGGGTAGAAGCAATCAGCCCCAGCATTTT.

The chain carries TRBV29-1 and TRBJ1-1, with D perhaps TRBD1 (5 bases). V was cut by 4 bases and J by 0 bases, with 9 bases left in between. Germline V gene sequence: CDR1 SQVTM, CDR2 ANQGSEA. CDR3 length: 13 residues. DNA of the CDR3: TGCAGCGTTGCAGGGTCCATGAACACTGAAGCTTTCTTT. This encodes CSVAGSMNTEAFF.

This clonotype was counted only a few times. The chain combines TRBV12-3 or TRBV12-4 with TRBJ2-1; D possibly corresponds to TRBD1 (5 bases). Trimming cost V 3 bases and J 0 bases, with 21 bases left between them. The CDR3 loop spans 19 amino acids. CDR3 loop: CASSLIGGRALSSYNEQFF. CDR3 DNA: TGTGCCAGCAGTTTGATAGGCGGCAGGGCCTTGAGCTCCTACAATGAGCAGTTCTTC.

This clonotype was picked up a small number of times. The chain is built from TRBV12-3 or TRBV12-4 and TRBJ2-3; maybe TRBD2 (5 bases). This CDR3 contains 15 residues. V lost 5 bases and J lost 6, with 18 bases in between. Written as DNA, the CDR3 is TGTGCCAGCAGTCTGTGGACTGGCACCCCGGATACGCAGTATTTT. This translates into CASSLWTGTPDTQYF.

This chain links TRBV7-2 with TRBJ2-3; D is perhaps TRBD2 (6 bases). Germline V gene lookup returns CDR1 SGHTA and CDR2 FQGNSA. Deletions cut 3 bases from V and 11 bases from J, with 12 bases between. The CDR3 runs to 12 residues. The chain's CDR3 is CASSFRDLGQYF. DNA of the CDR3: TGTGCCAGCAGCTTCCGGGACTTGGGGCAGTATTTT.

The chain uses TRBV11-2 and TRBJ2-2; 10 bases agree with TRBD2. The V gene's germline CDR1 is SGHAT and CDR2 FQNNGV. This CDR3 contains 15 residues. V gave up 5 bases and J gave up 4 bases; unmatched junction bases: 4. The CDR3 DNA follows: TGTGCCAGCAGCCAGGGACTAGCGATCACCGGGGAGCTGTTTTTT. Its protein is CASSQGLAITGELFF.

The J gene is TRBJ2-7, the V gene TRBV10-3; TRBD2 matches at 8 bases. The CDR3 has 13 residues. Germline V gene sequence: CDR1 ENHRY, CDR2 SYGVKD. V dropped 10 bases and J dropped 4; count of bases not matched to a gene: 9. The chain's CDR3 is CASGERERYEQYV. The CDR3 region has the DNA TGTGCCAGCGGGGAGCGGGAGAGGTACGAGCAGTACGTC.

The chain joins TRBV28 to TRBJ1-1; maybe TRBD1 (5 bases). The V gene's germline CDR1 is MDHEN and CDR2 SYDVKM. The CDR3 consists of 14 residues. V was trimmed by 2 bases and J by 4 bases, leaving 11 bases between them. The CDR3 coding sequence is TGTGCCAGCAGTTTACTCGAGAGGGGCACTGAAGCTTTCTTT. Its protein product is CASSLLERGTEAFF. The whole variable domain, remainder taken from reference TRBV28 and TRBJ1-1, is DVKVTQSSRYLVKRTGEKVFLECVQDMDHENMFWYRQDPGLGLRLIYFSYDVKMKEKGDIPEGYSVSREKKERFSLILESASTNQTSMYLCASSLLERGTEAFFGQGTRLTVV.